These 25 T cell receptor beta chains were sequenced from one sample in a study of T cells in Graves' hyperthyroidism and ophthalmopathy (dated by TCRdb to between 2018 and 2021). Libraries were prepared through multiplex PCR. These reads were obtained on an Illumina HiSeq 2000. Amplification of TCR beta CDR3 regions was carried out from RNA transcripts. The first round of RT-PCR for the TCR CDR3 was performed with the HTBI primer set and the Qiagen OneStep RT-PCR kit. TCRdb reprocessed the public reads (quality trimming at Q25 with fastp, clone calling with MiXCR) and kept in-frame beta chains. One record per CDR3 amino acid sequence lists the most common genes and DNA. Counted in this sample were around 420,000 distinct CDR3 sequences; 15% to 19% of them appeared once. The ten largest clones capture over 12% of the sample. Sequences were obtained from blood. Receptors were obtained from a young woman with Graves' hyperthyroidism.

The J gene is TRBJ1-1, the V gene TRBV7-2, with a possible D match to TRBD1 (5 bases). The CDR3 has 13 amino acids. V lost 4 bases and J 7 bases, leaving 13 bases between the germline ends. Germline CDR1 is SGHTA and CDR2 is FQGNSA. The CDR3 sequence: CASSWGVKFEAFF. For the CDR3, the DNA is TGTGCCAGCAGCTGGGGGGTTAAATTTGAAGCTTTCTTT.

This clonotype has just a few counts. The J gene is TRBJ2-3, the V gene TRBV19, with 8 positions matching TRBD1. Trimming removed 7 bases from V and 1 base from J; junction bases left unmatched: 4. The CDR3 runs to 14 residues. Germline V gene lookup returns CDR1 LNHDA and CDR2 SQIVND (reference sequence). The CDR3 bases are TGTGCCAGTACCCTGGACAGGGGCACAGATACGCAGTATTTT. Translated, it gives CASTLDRGTDTQYF.

This clonotype was observed many times. The rearrangement uses TRBV19 and TRBJ1-1; D unclear. Per germline, CDR1 LNHDA and CDR2 SQIVND (reference sequence). The CDR3 has 13 amino acids. V gave up 7 bases and J gave up 1 base, with 10 bases separating them. The CDR3 nucleotides are TGTGCCAGTAAAGGGAGCCCGAACACTGAAGCTTTCTTT. It codes for CASKGSPNTEAFF. Variable domain in full (rest from reference TRBV19 and TRBJ1-1): DGGITQSPKYLFRKEGQNVTLSCEQNLNHDAMYWYRQDPGQGLRLIYYSQIVNDFQKGDIAEGYSVSREKKESFPLTVTSAQKNPTAFYLCASKGSPNTEAFFGQGTRLTVV.

The chain uses TRBV7-9 and TRBJ1-6; D not resolved. This CDR3 region has 12 residues. V was shortened by 5 bases and J by 8 bases, with 7 bases between the two germline ends. The germline CDR1 and CDR2 sequences are SEHNR and FQNEAQ (reference sequence). CDR3 sequence (DNA): TGTGCCAGCAGCCTAGGGCATTCACCCCTCCACTTT. It specifies CASSLGHSPLHF.

This clonotype was counted many times. The chain recombines TRBV20-1 with TRBJ2-3, with a weak D call TRBD2 (5 bases). The CDR3 contains 13 residues. Germline V gives CDR1 DFQATT, CDR2 SNEGSKA (reference sequence). V was cut by 6 bases and J by 2 bases, with 12 bases left in between. CDR3 residues: CSAASGTTDTQYF. The CDR3 DNA sequence: TGCAGTGCCGCGAGCGGAACCACAGATACGCAGTATTTT.

The chain is built from TRBV24-1 and TRBJ2-2, with a tentative D call TRBD2 (5 bases). Germline V gene data show CDR1 as KGHDR and CDR2 as SFDVKD. Between the trimmed V and J ends, which lost 3 bases and 2 bases, there was a span of 12 bases. The CDR3 contains 16 residues. This CDR3 reads CATSDRDSPNTGELFF. The CDR3 nucleotides read TGTGCCACCAGTGATCGGGATAGCCCCAACACCGGGGAGCTGTTTTTT.

This clonotype was counted between two and nine times. The rearrangement links TRBV7-2 to TRBJ1-2; D uncertain. Germline assignment: CDR1 SGHTA and CDR2 FQGNSA. This CDR3 is 11 amino acids long. The V end was cut by 1 base, the J end by 10 bases, with 7 bases between. The CDR3 sequence is CASSLGRAYTF. The CDR3 DNA reads TGTGCCAGCAGCTTAGGCCGGGCCTACACCTTC.

This clonotype was recorded many times. The V call is TRBV28, the J call TRBJ1-2; maybe TRBD1 (6 bases). The CDR3 has 14 amino acids. Between the trimmed V and J ends, which lost 4 bases and 4 bases, there was a span of 13 bases. Germline values: CDR1 MDHEN, CDR2 SYDVKM. CDR3: CASSSRTAVYGYTF. The CDR3 DNA sequence: TGTGCCAGCAGTTCACGGACAGCCGTCTATGGCTACACCTTC.

There are a few counts of this clonotype. The rearrangement joins TRBV25-1 to TRBJ2-7, with a possible D match to TRBD1 (5 bases). The length of the CDR3 is 14 residues. Germline values: CDR1 MGHDK, CDR2 SYGVNS. V was cut by 3 bases and J by 3 bases, with 12 bases left in between. The CDR3 DNA sequence: TGTGCCAGCAGTGATGGGGCTAGTTTCTACGAGCAGTACTTC. It yields the protein CASSDGASFYEQYF.

At least ten counts were recorded for this clonotype. This sequence joins TRBV6-2 or TRBV6-3 and TRBJ1-1, with 10 bases matching TRBD1. Germline V CDR1 and CDR2: MNHEY, SVGEGT. The CDR3 contains 17 residues. Trimming took 6 bases from V and 1 from J; bases not matched to a gene: 11. CDR3 nucleotides: TGTGCCAGCAGGGGACCGGGACAGGGGTTCCAGAACACTGAAGCTTTCTTT. It translates to CASRGPGQGFQNTEAFF.

This clonotype has a count of ten or more. The chain joins TRBV28 to TRBJ1-5; unclear D gene. The germline gives CDR1 MDHEN, CDR2 SYDVKM. V was trimmed by 4 bases and J by 0 bases, leaving 22 bases between them. CDR3 size: 19 residues. This CDR3 reads CASSSGVDTIDYSNQPQHF. The CDR3 nucleotides are TGTGCCAGCAGTTCTGGTGTAGATACCATAGATTATAGCAATCAGCCCCAGCATTTT.

This clonotype was seen at least ten times. The chain recombines TRBV11-3 with TRBJ1-1, with D perhaps TRBD1 (5 bases). The CDR3 spans 13 residues. Trimming removed 4 bases at V and 6 bases at J, with 12 bases between. Germline V lookup: CDR1 SGHNT, CDR2 YENEEA. The CDR3 DNA is TGTGCCAGCAGCTCCTCGGGGGGTGCTGAAGCTTTCTTT. This gives the protein CASSSSGGAEAFF.

This clonotype was seen repeatedly, ten times or more. The chain carries TRBV5-1 and TRBJ2-6, with a possible D match to TRBD1 (6 bases). The germline CDR1 and CDR2 sequences are SGHRS and YFSETQ. V was pared by 4 bases and J by 0 bases, with 8 bases between. The CDR3 is 15 amino acids. Here the CDR3 DNA reads TGCGCCAGCAGCGCACAGGGCTCTGGGGCCAACGTCCTGACTTTC. Translating it yields CASSAQGSGANVLTF.

In this sample, this clonotype turned up many times. This sequence joins TRBV7-9 and TRBJ1-5, with D possibly matching TRBD1 (5 bases). Between the trimmed V and J ends, which lost 4 bases and 6 bases, there was a span of 16 bases. Germline CDR1 reads SEHNR; CDR2 reads FQNEAQ (reference sequence). This CDR3 has 15 amino acids. The CDR3 DNA reads TGTGCCAGCAGCTCCGCAATGGGGGGAGGTCAGCCCCAGCATTTT. Translation gives CASSSAMGGGQPQHF. Full variable domain (outside the CDR3, taken from reference TRBV7-9 and TRBJ1-5): DTGVSQNPRHKITKRGQNVTFRCDPISEHNRLYWYRQTLGQGPEFLTYFQNEAQLEKSRLLSDRFSAERPKGSFSTLEIQRTEQGDSAMYLCASSSAMGGGQPQHFGDGTRLSIL.

This clonotype was detected many times. The chain carries TRBV28 and TRBJ2-7, with a tentative D call TRBD1 (6 bases). The V gene's germline CDR1 is MDHEN and CDR2 SYDVKM. The V gene lost 4 bases and the J gene lost 0 bases, with 13 bases spanning the gap. The CDR3 runs 15 residues. The CDR3, as DNA: TGTGCCAGCAGTTCCACTCAGGGGAGCTCCTACGAGCAGTACTTC. It translates to CASSSTQGSSYEQYF.

This clonotype appeared a few times. It is likely a read error, because the conserved phenylalanine at the end of the CDR3 is missing. The rearrangement uses TRBV20-1 and TRBJ1-6, with D possibly matching TRBD1 (5 bases). Trimming took 3 bases from V and 2 from J, leaving 11 bases between them. The CDR3 loop spans 15 amino acids. CDR1 and CDR2 (germline): DFQATT, SNEGSKA (reference sequence). Here the CDR3 reads CSASSWGTYNSPLHS. DNA of the CDR3: TGCAGTGCTAGTAGTTGGGGGACCTATAATTCACCCCTCCACTCT.

This clonotype has at least ten counts. The V and J genes are TRBV12-3 or TRBV12-4 and TRBJ1-6; D call uncertain. The CDR3 is made up of 14 amino acids. The ends were cut back, 3 bases at V and 7 bases at J, with 10 bases in the middle. As DNA, the CDR3 is TGTGCCAGCAGTTTGGCTCAGATCAATTCACCCCTCCACTTT. It yields the protein CASSLAQINSPLHF.

This clonotype has at least ten counts. V is TRBV28 and J is TRBJ2-3, with 9 bases fitting TRBD2. Germline V gene data show CDR1 as MDHEN and CDR2 as SYDVKM. The CDR3 has 14 residues. Unmatched junction bases numbered 4, after V lost 6 bases and J lost 3 bases. The CDR3 loop reads CASSFLAGTDTQYF. The CDR3 region has the DNA TGTGCCAGCAGCTTCCTAGCGGGAACAGATACGCAGTATTTT.

This clonotype came up a few times. The chain couples TRBV15 to TRBJ1-3, with D perhaps matching TRBD1 (5 bases). Germline loops: CDR1 LNHNV, CDR2 YYDKDF (reference sequence). The CDR3 contains 16 residues. V lost 3 bases and J lost 4, with 16 bases in between. DNA of the CDR3: TGTGCCACCAGCAGGGAACAGACAGCCCCGGGAAACACCATATATTTT. Its translation: CATSREQTAPGNTIYF.

This clonotype has ten or more counts. The chain combines TRBV5-1 with TRBJ1-2; 10 nucleotides match TRBD1. Trimming at V came to 4 bases and at J to 7 bases, leaving 7 bases not matched to a gene. CDR3 length equals 14 residues. CDR1 is SGHRS and CDR2 is YFSETQ in the germline V gene. The CDR3: CASSRTGGFGGYTF. The CDR3 DNA reads as TGCGCCAGCAGCCGGACAGGGGGTTTCGGTGGCTACACCTTC. Full variable domain (rest looked up from reference TRBV5-1 and TRBJ1-2): KAGVTQTPRYLIKTRGQQVTLSCSPISGHRSVSWYQQTPGQGLQFLFEYFSETQRNKGNFPGRFSGRQFSNSRSEMNVSTLELGDSALYLCASSRTGGFGGYTFGSGTRLTVV.

This clonotype came up many times. The chain combines TRBV12-3 or TRBV12-4 with TRBJ1-5; D is undetermined. The CDR3 consists of 15 residues. V gave up 6 bases and J gave up 9 bases, with 21 bases separating them. CDR3 DNA sequence: TGTGCCAGCAGCTCGGCAGATCTTCGTGTGGGGCCCCAGCATTTT. Translation: CASSSADLRVGPQHF.

Ten or more counts support this clonotype. The chain links TRBV2 to TRBJ2-7, with 7 bases aligning to TRBD1. CDR3 length equals 13 residues. Per germline, CDR1 SNHLY and CDR2 FYNNEI. V was clipped by 10 bases and J by 4 bases; unmatched bases: 10. The CDR3 region is CAIRDSSSYEQYF. DNA for the CDR3: TGTGCCATCCGGGACAGCAGTTCTTACGAGCAGTACTTC.

This clonotype was recorded many times. V usage is TRBV5-1 and J usage is TRBJ2-7; TRBD1 agrees at 11 bases. Losses at the gene ends were 3 bases for V and 2 bases for J; bases not matched to a gene: 1. This CDR3 contains 14 residues. CDR1 and CDR2 from the germline V gene are SGHRS and YFSETQ. The CDR3: CASSSGQGAYEQYF. In nucleotides, the CDR3 is TGCGCCAGCAGCTCGGGACAGGGGGCCTACGAGCAGTACTTC. The full variable domain, in which reference TRBV5-1 and TRBJ2-7 provide the parts outside the CDR3, is KAGVTQTPRYLIKTRGQQVTLSCSPISGHRSVSWYQQTPGQGLQFLFEYFSETQRNKGNFPGRFSGRQFSNSRSEMNVSTLELGDSALYLCASSSGQGAYEQYFGPGTRLTVT.

The chain combines TRBV13 with TRBJ2-3; 11 nucleotides match TRBD2. Germline assignment: CDR1 PRHDT and CDR2 FYEKMQ (reference sequence). The CDR3 length is 18 residues. Trimming removed 5 bases from V and 0 bases from J; junction bases left unmatched: 10. The CDR3 region has the DNA TGTGCCAGCAGCCTGGGACTAGCGGAGGTTTCTAGCACAGATACGCAGTATTTT. It is translated as CASSLGLAEVSSTDTQYF.

Concerning this clonotype itself: One end of the junction does not line up with germline, which may come from a read error. V and J are TRBV10-2 and TRBJ2-2; D ambiguous. The CDR3 contains 12 residues. CDR1 and CDR2 from the germline V gene are WSHSY and SAAADI. The chain's CDR3 is CASSDGRWELFF. In DNA, the CDR3 is TGCGCCAGCAGTGATGGACGTTGGGAACTGTTTTTT.